One sample yielded the 28 T cell receptor beta chains listed below, sequenced in a study of blood T cell repertoires in COVID-19. Only in-frame clones appear in the TCRdb table, and some are missing; sequencing was by immunoSEQ multiplex PCR. The data contain 200,000 to 250,000 clones, approximately 91% of them singletons. What was sequenced was peripheral blood. The receptors originated from a man aged 25-40 years with COVID-19, enrolled during active disease.

A note on this clone: Other nucleotide sequences in the sample specify the same CDR3. The V and J genes are TRBV6-1 and TRBJ1-4; D ambiguous. Germline V lookup: CDR1 MNHNS, CDR2 SASEGT. Trimming stripped 1 base from V and 0 bases from J, with 6 bases between. The length of the CDR3 is 15 residues. The CDR3 sequence is CASSEGQATNEKLFF. CDR3 bases: TGTGCCAGCAGTGAAGGGCAGGCAACTAATGAAAAACTGTTTTTT.

The chain employs TRBV6-1 and TRBJ1-2; 8 nucleotides match TRBD1. V dropped 2 bases and J dropped 1; count of bases not matched to a gene: 3. Germline CDR1 MNHNS, CDR2 SASEGT. The CDR3 length is 15 residues. The CDR3 loop reads CASSETDRVNYGYTF. The CDR3 region has the DNA TGTGCCAGCAGTGAAACGGACAGGGTTAACTATGGCTACACCTTC.

This clone was seen only a few times. The V and J genes are TRBV11-2 and TRBJ1-1, with TRBD1 identical over 7 bases. CDR1 and CDR2 from the germline V gene are SGHAT and FQNNGV. Trimming took 5 bases from V and 4 from J; bases not matched to a gene: 10. The CDR3 is 15 amino acids. CDR3 loop: CASSPYRGGSTEAFF. CDR3 nucleotides: TGTGCCAGCAGCCCCTACAGGGGAGGTAGCACTGAAGCTTTCTTT.

The chain combines TRBV5-1 with TRBJ2-1; D unclear. The CDR3 loop spans 12 amino acids. Germline CDR1 and CDR2: SGHRS and YFSETQ. Trimming cost V 6 bases and J 5 bases, with 9 bases left between them. The CDR3 sequence is CASNSINNEQFF. In nucleotides, the CDR3 is TGCGCCAGCAACTCGATTAACAATGAGCAGTTCTTC.

V is TRBV3-1 (or the pseudogene TRBV3-2) and J is TRBJ1-2; D gene uncertain. Trimming cost V 0 bases and J 7 bases, with 15 bases left between them. This CDR3 region has 15 residues. CDR1 is LGHDT, CDR2 YNNKEL, per germline (reference sequence). In nucleotides, the CDR3 is TGTGCCAGCAGCCAAGATAGTTTAGGCGGGGTTGGCTACACCTTC. Translation gives CASSQDSLGGVGYTF.

The rearrangement joins TRBV21-1 to TRBJ1-2; the table's D call, TRBD1, has no DNA check behind it. TRBV21-1 is listed as a pseudogene. This CDR3 has 15 amino acids. This chain's CDR3 is CASSKVRGHNYGYTF. CDR3 nucleotides: TGTGCCAGCAGCAAAGTCAGGGGGCATAACTATGGCTACACCTTC.

The rearrangement joins TRBV12-2 to TRBJ2-3; the table assigns TRBD2, which was not confirmed against the DNA. TRBV12-2 is a known pseudogene. This CDR3 spans 11 amino acids. CDR3 nucleotides: TGTGCAAGTCGCCTCCGGGACTGGAAGTATTTT. Translated: CASRLRDWKYF.

The chain carries TRBV30 and TRBJ1-5; a weak D match, TRBD1 (5 bases). Between the trimmed V and J ends, which lost 0 bases and 5 bases, there was a span of 20 bases. This CDR3 is built from 17 residues. Germline V CDR1 and CDR2: GTSNPN, SVGIG (reference sequence). CDR3: CAWSVTWSGREDQPQHF. The CDR3 nucleotides are TGTGCCTGGAGTGTAACGTGGTCGGGCAGGGAGGATCAGCCCCAGCATTTT.

The V gene is TRBV3-1 (or the pseudogene TRBV3-2), the J gene TRBJ2-7, with TRBD2 identical over 11 bases. Germline CDR1 LGHDT, CDR2 YNNKEL (reference sequence). The V segment lost 4 bases and the J segment 3 bases; nucleotides outside the gene matches: 2. This CDR3 has 14 residues. In nucleotides, the CDR3 is TGTGCCAGCAGCCCAGGGACTAGCGGCTACGAGCAGTACTTC. It yields the protein CASSPGTSGYEQYF.

The J gene is TRBJ1-2, the V gene TRBV6-5, with TRBD1 matching 9 bases. The length of the CDR3 is 14 residues. With 6 bases clipped from V and 1 base from J, the junction kept 3 bases outside the gene matches. Looked up from germline, CDR1 is MNHEY and CDR2 is SVGAGI. The CDR3: CASRPTGGNYGYTF. CDR3 in DNA: TGTGCCAGCAGACCGACAGGGGGTAACTATGGCTACACCTTC.

The rearrangement joins TRBV4-1 to TRBJ2-5, with TRBD1 identical over 8 bases. V lost 4 bases to trimming and J lost 4 bases; unmatched junction nucleotides: 2. Per germline, CDR1 MGHRA and CDR2 YSYEKL. This CDR3 has 13 residues. CDR3 nucleotides: TGCGCCAGCAGCCGAACAGGGGGAGAGACCCAGTACTTC. Protein product: CASSRTGGETQYF.

The chain couples TRBV27 to TRBJ2-2, with 11 bases lining up with TRBD2. V lost 5 bases, J lost 7 bases, and 9 bases stayed unmatched. CDR1 is MNHEY and CDR2 is SMNVEV in the germline V gene (reference sequence). The CDR3 has 16 residues. CDR3 in amino acids: CASSQIAGGPVGELFF. CDR3 coding DNA: TGTGCCAGCAGTCAGATAGCGGGGGGGCCCGTCGGGGAGCTGTTTTTT.

The rearrangement joins TRBV2 to TRBJ1-1; TRBD1 might be the D (5 bases). The V gene's germline CDR1 is SNHLY and CDR2 FYNNEI. The CDR3 has 13 amino acids. Trimming pared 11 bases from V and 3 bases from J, leaving 16 bases between. The CDR3 DNA reads TGTGCCGCGGGGAGGGGAGGATACACTGAAGCTTTCTTT. It encodes CAAGRGGYTEAFF.

V is TRBV4-1 and J is TRBJ2-1; TRBD2 might be the D (6 bases). CDR3 size: 13 residues. Germline loops: CDR1 MGHRA, CDR2 YSYEKL. V lost 1 base, J lost 12 bases, and 13 bases lay in between. The CDR3 reads CASSQGAGWGQFF. The CDR3 region has the DNA TGCGCCAGCAGCCAAGGCGCGGGGTGGGGGCAGTTCTTC.

This rearrangement joins TRBV6-5 to TRBJ2-2; TRBD1 aligns across 11 bases. Trimming removed 7 bases from V and 4 bases from J; junction bases left unmatched: 5. CDR3 size: 15 residues. CDR1 and CDR2 (germline): MNHEY, SVGAGI. The CDR3 protein is CASKEGTGGTGELFF. The CDR3 DNA is TGTGCCAGCAAAGAGGGGACAGGGGGCACCGGGGAGCTGTTTTTT.

The V gene is TRBV5-1, the J gene TRBJ1-1; no reliable D call. Germline V lookup: CDR1 SGHRS, CDR2 YFSETQ. Trimming took off 1 base at V and 0 bases at J, with 7 bases between the two ends. This CDR3 region has 14 residues. CDR3 region: CASSLLLVNTEAFF. The CDR3 DNA follows: TGCGCCAGCAGCTTGCTTTTAGTGAACACTGAAGCTTTCTTT. Full variable domain (rest looked up from reference TRBV5-1 and TRBJ1-1): KAGVTQTPRYLIKTRGQQVTLSCSPISGHRSVSWYQQTPGQGLQFLFEYFSETQRNKGNFPGRFSGRQFSNSRSEMNVSTLELGDSALYLCASSLLLVNTEAFFGQGTRLTVV.

The V gene is TRBV29-1, the J gene TRBJ1-2; 7 bases match TRBD1. V lost 4 bases, J lost 6 bases, and 8 bases stayed unmatched. Germline V gene lookup returns CDR1 SQVTM and CDR2 ANQGSEA. This CDR3 has 13 amino acids. The CDR3 coding sequence is TGCAGCGTTGGACGCAGGGGGTTCCATGGCTACACCTTC. Translated: CSVGRRGFHGYTF. The full variable domain, its missing parts supplied by reference TRBV29-1 and TRBJ1-2, is SAVISQKPSRDICQRGTSLTIQCQVDSQVTMMFWYRQQPGQSLTLIATANQGSEATYESGFVIDKFPISRPNLTFSTLTVSNMSPEDSSIYLCSVGRRGFHGYTFGSGTRLTVV.

This clone was detected once. The chain couples TRBV24-1 to TRBJ2-2; 7 nucleotides match TRBD2. CDR1 and CDR2 (germline): KGHDR, SFDVKD. The V gene end was trimmed by 5 bases and the J gene end by 3 bases; junction bases not matched to a gene: 11. This CDR3 has 17 residues. CDR3 nucleotide sequence: TGTGCCACCAGTGGCCACCCCGGACTAGGAGACACCGGGGAGCTGTTTTTT. Translation: CATSGHPGLGDTGELFF.

This chain uses TRBV9 with TRBJ2-3; 10 bases agree with TRBD2. The trim removed 0 bases at V and 11 bases at J, leaving 6 bases unmatched. In germline, CDR1 is SGDLS, CDR2 YYNGEE. There are 14 residues in the CDR3. CDR3 protein: CASSVGAGGQGQYF. The DNA of the CDR3 is TGTGCCAGCAGCGTAGGAGCGGGGGGGCAGGGGCAGTATTTT.

The chain links TRBV18 to TRBJ2-7; D is possibly TRBD1 (5 bases). V was clipped by 5 bases and J by 2 bases, with 10 bases between them. The CDR3 has 13 amino acids. In germline, CDR1 is KGHSH, CDR2 LQKENI. CDR3 sequence reads: CASSFGQAYEQYF. CDR3 DNA sequence: TGTGCCAGCTCATTTGGACAAGCCTACGAGCAGTACTTC.

This clone was observed a single time. The chain has TRBV10-3 and TRBJ1-5; no clear D. V was clipped by 3 bases and J by 0 bases, with 9 bases between them. The CDR3 has 15 residues. In germline, CDR1 is ENHRY, CDR2 SYGVKD. CDR3 in DNA: TGTGCCATCAGTGAATGGAGAAATAGCAATCAGCCCCAGCATTTT. Translating gives CAISEWRNSNQPQHF.

The V gene is TRBV11-1, the J gene TRBJ2-5; 7 nucleotides align to TRBD1. The germline V gene encodes CDR1 SGHAT and CDR2 FQDESV (reference sequence). V dropped 2 bases and J dropped 4; count of bases not matched to a gene: 1. The CDR3 contains 13 residues. In DNA form, the CDR3 reads TGTGCCAGCAGCTTACAGGGGGTAGAGACCCAGTACTTC. This sequence encodes CASSLQGVETQYF.

V and J are TRBV28 and TRBJ2-3; 9 bases are shared with TRBD1. The CDR3 runs to 16 residues. V lost 1 base and J lost 3; bases outside the gene matches: 5. From germline, CDR1 is MDHEN and CDR2 SYDVKM. The CDR3 protein is CASSLSPGQGTDTQYF. The CDR3 nucleotides read TGTGCCAGCAGTTTATCTCCGGGACAGGGTACAGATACGCAGTATTTT.

This clone has only a few counts. The rearrangement links TRBV5-1 to TRBJ1-1; TRBD1 agrees at 8 bases. Looked up from germline, CDR1 is SGHRS and CDR2 is YFSETQ. J was trimmed by 7 bases and V by 0 bases; bases with no gene match: 8. The CDR3 consists of 15 residues. CDR3 loop: CASSLGSTGDSEAFF. The CDR3 DNA reads as TGCGCCAGCAGCTTGGGATCGACAGGGGACAGTGAAGCTTTCTTT.

The chain employs TRBV3-1 (or the pseudogene TRBV3-2) and TRBJ1-1, with 9 bases matching TRBD1. The junction had 5 bases not matched to a gene; V was cut back by 4 bases and J by 5 bases. The CDR3 is 14 residues long. Per the germline V gene, CDR1 is LGHDT and CDR2 is YNNKEL (reference sequence). CDR3: CASSPGQGGTEAFF. In nucleotides, the CDR3 is TGTGCCAGCAGCCCGGGACAGGGAGGGACTGAAGCTTTCTTT.

CDR3 sequence (DNA): TGCGCCAGCAGCCAAGATGGGACAGGGAATCAGCCCCAGCATTTT. Translation: CASSQDGTGNQPQHF. The chain links TRBV4-1 to TRBJ1-5; the match to TRBD1 covers 9 bases. Germline V gene data show CDR1 as MGHRA and CDR2 as YSYEKL. This CDR3 has 15 amino acids. Trimming at V came to 0 bases and at J to 4 bases, leaving 1 base not matched to a gene.

The CDR3 loop is CASSQVGAGEKLFF. The CDR3 DNA reads TGTGCCAGCAGCCAAGTGGGGGCAGGGGAAAAACTGTTTTTT. The V call is TRBV4-2, the J call TRBJ1-4, with D tentatively TRBD1 (6 bases). The CDR3 has 14 amino acids. Between the trimmed V and J ends, which lost 1 base and 8 bases, there was a span of 11 bases. The germline CDR1 and CDR2 sequences are LGHNA and YNFKEQ.

The J gene is TRBJ1-1, the V gene TRBV27; tentative D call: TRBD1 (5 bases). The CDR3 length is 14 residues. The V end was cut by 5 bases, the J end by 5 bases, with 15 bases between. Germline CDR1 is MNHEY and CDR2 is SMNVEV (reference sequence). The CDR3, as DNA: TGTGCCAGCAGTCGGGCAGGGACTGGGACTGAAGCTTTCTTT. This translates into CASSRAGTGTEAFF.